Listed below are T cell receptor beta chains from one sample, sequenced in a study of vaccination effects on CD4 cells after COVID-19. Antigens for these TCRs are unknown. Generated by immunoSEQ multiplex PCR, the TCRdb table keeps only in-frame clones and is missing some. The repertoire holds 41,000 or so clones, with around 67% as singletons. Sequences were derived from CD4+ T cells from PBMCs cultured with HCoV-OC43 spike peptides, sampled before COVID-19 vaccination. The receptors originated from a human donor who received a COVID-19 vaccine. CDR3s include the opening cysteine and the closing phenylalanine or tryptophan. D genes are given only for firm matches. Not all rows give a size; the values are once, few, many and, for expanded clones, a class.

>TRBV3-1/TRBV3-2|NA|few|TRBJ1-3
TGTGCCAGCAGCCAAGACAGACTCTCTGGAAACACCATATATTTT
CASSQDRLSGNTIYF
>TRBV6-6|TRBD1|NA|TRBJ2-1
TGTGCCAGCAGTCCGAGTCCGGGACAGGGGGACTACAATGAGCAGTTCTTC
CASSPSPGQGDYNEQFF
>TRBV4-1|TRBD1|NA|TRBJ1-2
TGCGCCAGCAGCGCACCCGGACAGGCTAACTATGGCTACACCTTC
CASSAPGQANYGYTF
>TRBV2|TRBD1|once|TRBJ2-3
TGTGCCAGCGGGACAGGGACCACAGATACGCAGTATTTT
CASGTGTTDTQYF
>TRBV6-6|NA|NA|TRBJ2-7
TGTGCCAGCAGTTACCAGGGGTACGAGCAGTACTTC
CASSYQGYEQYF
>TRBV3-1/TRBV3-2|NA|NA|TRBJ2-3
TGTGCCAGCAGCGACACAGGTGGCCCCACAGATACGCAGTATTTT
CASSDTGGPTDTQYF
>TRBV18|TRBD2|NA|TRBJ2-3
TGTGCCAGCTCACCAATTCCGACTAGCGGGAGTGCTGCAGATACGCAGTATTTT
CASSPIPTSGSAADTQYF
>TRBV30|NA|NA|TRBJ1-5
TGTGCCTGGAGTGTACAGGGAGATCAGCCCCAGCATTTT
CAWSVQGDQPQHF
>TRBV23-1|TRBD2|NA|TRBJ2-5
TGCGCCAGCAGTCGTCGAGGTCTGGCGGGGGAGAGAGAGACCCAGTACTTC
CASSRRGLAGERETQYF
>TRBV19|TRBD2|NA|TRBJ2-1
TGTGCCAGTAGGGCTGCTGCGGGAGGGCTTGGCGAGCAGTTCTTC
CASRAAAGGLGEQFF
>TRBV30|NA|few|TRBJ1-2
TGTGCCTGGAGTGTACTTGATTCGGGAGGCTACACCTTC
CAWSVLDSGGYTF
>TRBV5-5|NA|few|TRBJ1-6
TGTGCCAGCAGCTTGAGGGGGAAGGATTCACCCCTCCACTTT
CASSLRGKDSPLHF